The 12 T cell receptor beta chains presented below share a single source sample, sequenced in a study of T cell responses to AZD1222 COVID-19 vaccine. Measured with immunoSEQ multiplex PCR; TCRdb has only the in-frame clones, and not every one. The data show some 130,000 clones, 80% to 90% seen once. The specimen was peripheral blood, collected on day 0 of AZD1222 vaccination. The receptor source for this set is an adult in good health.

The CDR3 here is CASSLVRTSSYNEQFF. CDR3 nucleotide sequence: TGTGCCAGCAGCTTAGTCCGGACTAGCTCCTACAATGAGCAGTTCTTC. The chain joins TRBV7-8 to TRBJ2-1, with 7 bases fitting TRBD2. Germline V gene data show CDR1 as SGHVS and CDR2 as FQNEAQ. The CDR3 is made up of 16 amino acids. With V trimmed by 1 base and J by 0 bases, 3 bases remained unmatched.

This chain uses TRBV18 with TRBJ1-1; no definite D call. There are 16 residues in the CDR3. The ends were cut back, 2 bases at V and 0 bases at J, with 13 bases in the middle. Germline V gene data show CDR1 as KGHSH and CDR2 as LQKENI. For the CDR3, the DNA is TGTGCCAGCTCACCAATAGGGAAGTCGATGAACACTGAAGCTTTCTTT. Its translation: CASSPIGKSMNTEAFF.

The chain is built from TRBV19 and TRBJ2-1; D may be TRBD2 (5 bases). The CDR3 contains 13 residues. The V gene's germline CDR1 is LNHDA and CDR2 SQIVND (reference sequence). V dropped 2 bases and J dropped 9 bases, with 11 bases sitting between them. CDR3 residues: CASSIRAGGEQFF. The CDR3 region has the DNA TGTGCCAGTAGTATAAGAGCAGGAGGTGAGCAGTTCTTC. Using reference TRBV19 and TRBJ2-1 for the parts outside the CDR3, the full variable domain is DGGITQSPKYLFRKEGQNVTLSCEQNLNHDAMYWYRQDPGQGLRLIYYSQIVNDFQKGDIAEGYSVSREKKESFPLTVTSAQKNPTAFYLCASSIRAGGEQFFGPGTRLTVL.

CDR3 coding DNA: TGTGCCAGCAGCTTAGAAGGCAGGGGGCTGGGGCAGCCCCAGCATTTT. It specifies CASSLEGRGLGQPQHF. This chain links TRBV7-2 with TRBJ1-5; 8 bases line up with TRBD1. The V gene's germline CDR1 is SGHTA and CDR2 FQGNSA. The CDR3 covers 16 residues. V was clipped by 1 base and J by 7 bases; unmatched bases: 9.

This clone appeared a few times. The CDR3 region is CASSLGTSGSYEQYF. Written as DNA, the CDR3 is TGTGCCAGTAGTCTAGGGACTAGCGGGAGCTACGAGCAGTACTTC. V usage is TRBV19 and J usage is TRBJ2-7; 14 positions match TRBD2. The CDR3 runs 15 residues. The germline gives CDR1 LNHDA, CDR2 SQIVND (reference sequence). V was clipped by 5 bases and J by 3 bases; unmatched bases: 3.

The rearrangement links TRBV19 to TRBJ1-1; tentative D call: TRBD1 (5 bases). The CDR3 length is 15 residues. V dropped 6 bases and J dropped 3 bases, with 17 bases sitting between them. Germline V lookup: CDR1 LNHDA, CDR2 SQIVND (reference sequence). The CDR3 coding sequence is TGTGCCAGTAGGAGGTCGGGGGATAGGGACACTGAAGCTTTCTTT. Encoded protein: CASRRSGDRDTEAFF.

The genes are TRBV9 and TRBJ1-2, with 7 bases matching TRBD1. Trimming took 3 bases from V and 2 from J; bases not matched to a gene: 13. This CDR3 has 17 residues. Germline V gene lookup returns CDR1 SGDLS and CDR2 YYNGEE. CDR3 sequence: CASSDVEGQLKNYGYTF. The CDR3 nucleotides read TGTGCCAGCAGCGACGTGGAGGGACAGCTTAAAAACTATGGCTACACCTTC.

V is TRBV6-1 and J is TRBJ1-5; D possibly corresponds to TRBD1 (6 bases). CDR3 size: 16 residues. Per the germline V gene, CDR1 is MNHNS and CDR2 is SASEGT. The germline V and J ends were trimmed by 1 base and 7 bases, with 17 bases remaining between them. For the CDR3, the DNA is TGTGCCAGCAGTGAAGGCCCGGGGGCGGTCGCCCAGCCCCAGCATTTT. This translates into CASSEGPGAVAQPQHF.

The genes are TRBV28 and TRBJ1-4, with D possibly matching TRBD1 (6 bases). Germline V lookup: CDR1 MDHEN, CDR2 SYDVKM. The CDR3 contains 14 residues. V was cut by 6 bases and J by 7 bases, with 15 bases left in between. The CDR3 nucleotides read TGTGCCAGCAGACCAGGGGCACAGGGTGAAAAACTGTTTTTT. Translation: CASRPGAQGEKLFF.

The chain recombines TRBV3-1 (or the pseudogene TRBV3-2) with TRBJ1-5, with no clear D. The CDR3 is 16 residues long. The V end lost 0 bases, the J end lost 3 bases, and 12 bases lay between the germline ends. The germline V gene encodes CDR1 LGHDT and CDR2 YNNKEL (reference sequence). The CDR3 nucleotides read TGTGCCAGCAGCCAAGACATCGCAGACTCCAATCAGCCCCAGCATTTT. Amino acids: CASSQDIADSNQPQHF.

This clone occurred a few times. The chain uses TRBV12-3 or TRBV12-4 and TRBJ1-1; weak D call: TRBD1 (5 bases). With 3 bases removed from V and 3 bases from J, the gap between germline ends came to 8 bases. This CDR3 is built from 13 residues. Here the CDR3 DNA reads TGTGCCAGCAGTTTTGGCAGGGACACTGAAGCTTTCTTT. It yields the protein CASSFGRDTEAFF.

This chain uses TRBV9 with TRBJ1-5; no reliable D call. The CDR3 runs 15 residues. Germline V gene sequence: CDR1 SGDLS, CDR2 YYNGEE. V shed 3 bases and J shed 0 bases, with 10 bases lying between them. This CDR3 reads CASSAGPGSNQPQHF. The CDR3 region has the DNA TGTGCCAGCAGCGCCGGACCAGGTAGCAATCAGCCCCAGCATTTT. The whole variable domain, remainder taken from reference TRBV9 and TRBJ1-5, is DSGVTQTPKHLITATGQRVTLRCSPRSGDLSVYWYQQSLDQGLQFLIQYYNGEERAKGNILERFSAQQFPDLHSELNLSSLELGDSALYFCASSAGPGSNQPQHFGDGTRLSIL.